The 24 T cell receptor beta chains listed next were all sequenced from one sample in a study of early T cells in non-severe SARS-CoV-2 infection. Using its own MiXCR run on the 5' RACE reads, TCRdb lists one record per CDR3 protein. This sample has over 25,000 distinct CDR3 sequences, with 5% to 5.5% found just once. Material for sequencing was whole blood. These receptor sequences come from an adult who was a healthcare worker with PCR-confirmed SARS-CoV-2 infection or an uninfected control (not recorded which).

This chain joins TRBV11-2 and TRBJ2-1; TRBD2 agrees at 7 bases. Unmatched junction bases numbered 7, after V lost 4 bases and J lost 4 bases. Germline CDR1 and CDR2: SGHAT and FQNNGV. This CDR3 comprises 15 residues. In nucleotides, the CDR3 is TGTGCCAGCAGCTGGGAGGGGACTGAATACAATGAGCAGTTCTTC. Translation gives CASSWEGTEYNEQFF.

This clonotype was counted only a few times. The V call is TRBV28, the J call TRBJ1-6; D gene ambiguous. Germline CDR1 is MDHEN and CDR2 is SYDVKM. This CDR3 has 18 residues. The V gene lost 5 bases and the J gene lost 7 bases, with 24 bases spanning the gap. The CDR3, as DNA: TGTGCCAGCAGTCCCTCCCGCCCGGGCCTTCGGTGGAATTCACCCCTCCACTTT. This gives the protein CASSPSRPGLRWNSPLHF.

The chain employs TRBV20-1 and TRBJ1-4; TRBD1 matches at 9 bases. With 3 bases clipped from V and 6 bases from J, the junction kept 2 bases outside the gene matches. Germline CDR1 and CDR2: DFQATT and SNEGSKA (reference sequence). The CDR3 runs to 13 residues. The CDR3 region has the DNA TGCAGTGCTAGTCGGACAGGGGATGAAAAACTGTTTTTT. This translates into CSASRTGDEKLFF.

This clonotype has more than one count but fewer than ten. J is TRBJ2-3 and V is TRBV10-3; TRBD2 matches at 11 bases. This CDR3 region has 14 residues. Losses at the gene ends were 10 bases for V and 5 bases for J; bases not matched to a gene: 8. Looked up from germline, CDR1 is ENHRY and CDR2 is SYGVKD. CDR3 sequence (DNA): TGTGCCACCGGTAGCGGGGGGGCCAGAGATACGCAGTATTTT. This encodes CATGSGGARDTQYF.

This chain uses TRBV28 with TRBJ2-3; D is unresolved. V lost 5 bases, J lost 5 bases, and 8 bases lay in between. Germline CDR1 and CDR2: MDHEN and SYDVKM. This CDR3 is 12 amino acids long. CDR3 nucleotide sequence: TGTGCCAGCAGTCAGCCCCAAGATACGCAGTATTTT. Translated: CASSQPQDTQYF.

This clonotype was recorded many times. The chain uses TRBV11-2 and TRBJ2-5; maybe TRBD2 (6 bases). V gave up 0 bases and J gave up 4 bases, with 12 bases separating them. There are 15 residues in the CDR3. Germline-derived CDR1 and CDR2 are SGHAT and FQNNGV. This CDR3 is CASSLDPGGRETQYF. The CDR3, as DNA: TGTGCCAGCAGCTTAGACCCCGGAGGGCGAGAGACCCAGTACTTC.

The J gene is TRBJ2-7, the V gene TRBV28, with 11 bases aligning to TRBD2. The CDR3 contains 15 residues. Germline-derived CDR1 and CDR2 are MDHEN and SYDVKM. Losses at the gene ends were 5 bases for V and 3 bases for J; bases not matched to a gene: 6. The CDR3 loop is CASSPTGTSGYEQYF. CDR3 DNA: TGTGCCAGCAGTCCCACCGGGACTAGCGGCTACGAGCAGTACTTC.

This clonotype has just a few counts. The CDR3: CASSLVGREEETQYF. Here the CDR3 DNA reads TGTGCCAGCAGCTTAGTAGGTCGGGAGGAAGAGACCCAGTACTTC. The V gene is TRBV11-2, the J gene TRBJ2-5; 7 positions match TRBD2. Trimming took 1 base from V and 3 from J; bases not matched to a gene: 5. CDR1 SGHAT and CDR2 FQNNGV come from the germline V gene. The CDR3 spans 15 residues.

The chain recombines TRBV19 with TRBJ2-1, with 7 bases that match TRBD2. Unmatched junction bases numbered 17, after V lost 8 bases and J lost 10 bases. Per the germline V gene, CDR1 is LNHDA and CDR2 is SQIVND (reference sequence). This CDR3 contains 15 residues. CDR3 nucleotides: TGTGCCAGTGGTTATGGGGCTAGCGGAGTTTTGGAGCAGTTCTTC. As protein: CASGYGASGVLEQFF.

This clonotype was seen many times. The rearrangement links TRBV7-2 to TRBJ2-7; 11 bases are a match to TRBD2. CDR1 SGHTA and CDR2 FQGNSA come from the germline V gene. The V segment lost 1 base and the J segment 6 bases; nucleotides outside the gene matches: 5. The CDR3 is 15 residues long. In nucleotides, the CDR3 is TGTGCCAGCAGCTTAGTAACTAGCGGGGGACCCGAGCAGTACTTC. Its translation: CASSLVTSGGPEQYF. The variable domain in full, with the rest retrieved from reference TRBV7-2 and TRBJ2-7, is GAGVSQSPSNKVTEKGKDVELRCDPISGHTALYWYRQSLGQGLEFLIYFQGNSAPDKSGLPSDRFSAERTGGSVSTLTIQRTQQEDSAVYLCASSLVTSGGPEQYFGPGTRLTVT.

There are a few counts of this clonotype. V usage is TRBV6-6 and J usage is TRBJ1-1; D is possibly TRBD1 (6 bases). Germline V lookup: CDR1 MNHNY, CDR2 SVGAGI (reference sequence). Trimming removed 6 bases at V and 1 base at J, with 9 bases between. The CDR3 totals 13 residues. The CDR3 nucleotides read TGTGCCAGCAGGGGACAACCGAACACTGAAGCTTTCTTT. Encoded protein: CASRGQPNTEAFF.

This sequence joins TRBV9 and TRBJ1-1, with D possibly matching TRBD1 (6 bases). The CDR3 is made up of 15 amino acids. Germline V CDR1 and CDR2: SGDLS, YYNGEE. V gave up 0 bases and J gave up 0 bases, with 9 bases separating them. The CDR3 is CASSVGGQLNTEAFF. DNA for the CDR3: TGTGCCAGCAGCGTAGGTGGACAGCTGAACACTGAAGCTTTCTTT.

This chain links TRBV6-2 or TRBV6-3 with TRBJ1-5; D gene unclear. Germline loops: CDR1 MNHEY, CDR2 SVGEGT. The length of the CDR3 is 13 residues. V lost 4 bases and J lost 5, with 9 bases in between. The CDR3 DNA is TGTGCCAGCAGTTCGGACTGGTATCAGCCCCAGCATTTT. Translated: CASSSDWYQPQHF.

In its sample, this clonotype was seen many times. The chain recombines TRBV29-1 with TRBJ2-2; D unresolved. V was cut by 4 bases and J by 1 base, with 13 bases left in between. The germline CDR1 and CDR2 sequences are SQVTM and ANQGSEA. CDR3 length: 15 amino acids. The DNA of the CDR3 is TGCAGCGTTGGTTATCCTACTCTGAACACCGGGGAGCTGTTTTTT. This gives the protein CSVGYPTLNTGELFF.

This clonotype was detected ten times or more. The chain combines TRBV10-3 with TRBJ2-5; D is unresolved. V was cut by 6 bases and J by 6 bases, with 17 bases left in between. Germline V lookup: CDR1 ENHRY, CDR2 SYGVKD. The CDR3 contains 14 residues. The CDR3 loop is CAISGEIVAKTQYF. The CDR3 nucleotides read TGTGCCATCAGCGGAGAAATTGTGGCTAAGACCCAGTACTTC.

The table lists this clonotype with many counts. V and J are TRBV18 and TRBJ2-1; D gene ambiguous. CDR3 length equals 13 residues. Per germline, CDR1 KGHSH and CDR2 LQKENI. V lost 2 bases to trimming and J lost 6 bases, with 8 bases between them. The CDR3, as DNA: TGTGCCAGCTCACCAGATCTCGCCAATGAGCAGTTCTTC. It is translated as CASSPDLANEQFF.

Ten or more counts support this clonotype. This chain connects TRBV15 to TRBJ1-2; no definite D call. Germline loops: CDR1 LNHNV, CDR2 YYDKDF (reference sequence). This CDR3 comprises 12 residues. Trimming removed 1 base at V and 7 bases at J, with 7 bases between. DNA for the CDR3: TGTGCCACCAGCAGAGGAGGGTTTGGCTACACCTTC. It is translated as CATSRGGFGYTF.

This clonotype has a count of ten or more. CDR3 in amino acids: CASSYGADEQYF. As DNA, the CDR3 is TGTGCCAGCAGTTATGGGGCAGACGAGCAGTACTTC. J is TRBJ2-7 and V is TRBV6-2 or TRBV6-3, with D perhaps TRBD1 (5 bases). The CDR3 is made up of 12 amino acids. Germline V gives CDR1 MNHEY, CDR2 SVGEGT. V was shortened by 3 bases and J by 5 bases, with 8 bases between the two germline ends.

This clonotype was detected many times. The chain joins TRBV11-2 to TRBJ2-1; D may be TRBD2 (6 bases). This CDR3 spans 16 amino acids. The germline gives CDR1 SGHAT, CDR2 FQNNGV. Trimming left V 2 bases short and J 0 bases short, with 11 bases between. CDR3 residues: CASSLPSASSYNEQFF. The CDR3 nucleotides are TGTGCCAGCAGCTTACCTAGCGCGAGCTCCTACAATGAGCAGTTCTTC.

This clonotype showed up many times. This chain joins TRBV4-3 and TRBJ2-2; TRBD1 or TRBD2 may be the D gene (5 bases each). CDR1 is LGHNA and CDR2 is YSLEER in the germline V gene. V was cut by 4 bases and J by 8 bases, with 17 bases left in between. The CDR3 runs 15 residues. The CDR3 nucleotides read TGCGCCAGCAGCCCCGGGGCCGCTAGGAAAGGGGAGCTGTTTTTT. Protein sequence: CASSPGAARKGELFF.

This clonotype occurred many times. V and J are TRBV7-2 and TRBJ2-3; TRBD2 aligns across 8 bases. The CDR3 has 18 amino acids. CDR1 SGHTA and CDR2 FQGNSA come from the germline V gene. Trimming at V came to 6 bases and at J to 4 bases, leaving 18 bases not matched to a gene. CDR3 coding DNA: TGTGCCAGCAGATATCAACCGGGACTAGTGGCAGGCTCAGATACGCAGTATTTT. Its translation: CASRYQPGLVAGSDTQYF.

This clonotype was counted many times. This chain connects TRBV6-5 to TRBJ2-5, with 7 bases that match TRBD2. The CDR3 is 15 amino acids. Looked up from germline, CDR1 is MNHEY and CDR2 is SVGAGI. Trimming cost V 0 bases and J 5 bases; bases outside gene matches: 6. CDR3 loop: CASSYSLEGGETQYF. CDR3 DNA: TGTGCCAGCAGTTACTCTTTAGAGGGAGGGGAGACCCAGTACTTC.

This clonotype occurred many times. The chain recombines TRBV28 with TRBJ1-5, with a weak D call TRBD1 (5 bases). V was clipped by 6 bases and J by 5 bases, with 8 bases between them. CDR3 length: 12 amino acids. CDR1 is MDHEN, CDR2 SYDVKM, per germline. The chain's CDR3 is CASRVGDQPQHF. The CDR3 bases are TGTGCCAGCAGGGTAGGGGATCAGCCCCAGCATTTT.

At least ten counts were recorded for this clonotype. V and J are TRBV12-3 or TRBV12-4 and TRBJ1-1; D is perhaps TRBD1 (6 bases). V was pared by 3 bases and J by 1 base, with 9 bases between. CDR3 length equals 14 residues. Here the CDR3 reads CASSLRTENTEAFF. The CDR3 nucleotides read TGTGCCAGCAGTTTGCGGACAGAGAACACTGAAGCTTTCTTT.